A selection of T cell receptor beta chains follows, all from one sample in a study of CD8 T cells in Susac syndrome. One entry per CDR3 protein, called by TCRdb with MiXCR from the immunoSEQ multiplex PCR reads. The data show 150,000 to 200,000 distinct CDR3 sequences, with roughly 95% seen just once and around 0.15% held by the top ten. The specimen was CD8+ T cells from PBMCs. The receptors come from a human donor with multiple sclerosis. CDR3s include the opening cysteine and the closing phenylalanine or tryptophan. Each record gives: clone size, D gene, V gene, J gene, CDR3 protein, CDR3 DNA. The D gene is left open where the match is weak. Only part of the rows carry a size: once, few, many, or a class if the clone is expanded.

>NA|TRBD2|TRBV29-1|TRBJ2-1
CSLSRGAGAEQFF
TGCAGCCTCTCCAGGGGAGCGGGGGCCGAGCAGTTCTTC
>NA|NA|TRBV5-6|TRBJ1-5
CASSSTLLAGNQPQHF
TGTGCCAGCAGCTCGACCCTGCTGGCGGGCAATCAGCCCCAGCATTTT
>NA|NA|TRBV30|TRBJ2-5
CAWSVTGGYQETQYF
TGTGCCTGGAGTGTAACCGGCGGTTACCAAGAGACCCAGTACTTC
>NA|TRBD2|TRBV10-2|TRBJ2-3
CASSSPGTRGNTQYF
TGCGCCAGCAGCTCCCCCGGGACTAGAGGGAATACGCAGTATTTT
>NA|NA|TRBV19|TRBJ2-7
CASSMGPTYEQYF
TGTGCCAGTAGTATGGGTCCAACCTACGAGCAGTACTTC
>NA|NA|TRBV15|TRBJ2-5
CATSRDRWRSGETQYF
TGTGCCACCAGCAGAGATCGGTGGCGCTCGGGAGAGACCCAGTACTTC
>NA|NA|TRBV4-1|TRBJ2-7
CASSQAEGSYEQYF
TGCGCCAGCAGCCAAGCGGAGGGGTCCTACGAGCAGTACTTC
>NA|NA|TRBV28|TRBJ1-1
CASSPHPTEAFF
TGTGCCAGCAGTCCACATCCCACTGAAGCTTTCTTT
>NA|NA|TRBV7-9|TRBJ2-3
CASRRAQPDTQYF
TGTGCCAGCAGGAGGGCCCAGCCAGATACGCAGTATTTT
>NA|NA|TRBV4-1|TRBJ2-7
CASSQFHGSYEQYF
TGCGCCAGCAGCCAATTTCACGGCTCCTACGAGCAGTACTTC
>NA|NA|TRBV25-1|TRBJ2-7
CASSVGGEQYF
TGTGCCAGCAGTGTAGGGGGCGAGCAGTACTTC
>NA|NA|TRBV2|TRBJ2-3
CASSVSPAADTQYF
TGTGCCAGCAGTGTGTCCCCGGCCGCAGATACGCAGTATTTT
>NA|NA|TRBV20-1|TRBJ2-3
CSASGTPRGDTQYF
TGCAGTGCTAGTGGGACACCCCGGGGGGATACGCAGTATTTT
>NA|NA|TRBV5-1|TRBJ1-2
CASSLDRARYGYTF
TGCGCCAGCAGCTTGGACAGGGCGAGGTATGGCTACACCTTC
>NA|NA|TRBV19|TRBJ2-7
CASSPRGNEQYF
TGTGCCAGTAGCCCCCGGGGCAACGAGCAGTACTTC
>NA|TRBD1|TRBV27|TRBJ2-1
CASSAGTGVNEQFF
TGTGCCAGCAGCGCCGGGACAGGGGTCAATGAGCAGTTCTTC
>NA|NA|TRBV2|TRBJ1-1
CASRRSEAFF
TGTGCCAGCAGGCGGTCTGAAGCTTTCTTT
>NA|NA|TRBV5-4|TRBJ2-1
CASSQEPGSEQFF
TGTGCCAGCAGCCAAGAACCAGGTAGTGAGCAGTTCTTC
>NA|NA|TRBV20-1|TRBJ2-3
CSARGGSTDTQYF
TGCAGTGCTAGGGGCGGGAGCACAGATACGCAGTATTTT
>NA|NA|TRBV7-2|TRBJ1-1
CASSLLPGSGTEAFF
TGTGCCAGCAGCTTATTGCCAGGGAGTGGCACTGAAGCTTTCTTT
>once|TRBD1|TRBV20-1|TRBJ2-1
CSATSGTGLYEQFF
TGCAGTGCTACCTCCGGGACAGGGCTGTATGAGCAGTTCTTC
>once|TRBD2|TRBV7-9|TRBJ2-3
CASSLNRGGDTQYF
TGTGCCAGCAGCTTAAATCGGGGGGGCGATACGCAGTATTTT
>once|NA|TRBV7-8|TRBJ2-7
CASLGLFYEQYF
TGTGCCAGCTTGGGCCTTTTCTACGAGCAGTACTTC
>NA|TRBD2|TRBV27|TRBJ2-7
CASSLSGTREQYF
TGTGCCAGCAGTTTAAGCGGGACTCGGGAGCAGTACTTC
>NA|TRBD1|TRBV5-4|TRBJ2-5
CASSLATGGIETQYF
TGTGCCAGCAGCTTGGCGACAGGGGGTATCGAGACCCAGTACTTC